The 4 T cell receptor beta chains below come from one sample, sequenced in a study of vaccination and CD4 T cells after COVID-19. The treatment was: roughly 10-day PBMC culture with coronavirus spike peptide pools or control peptides (ViraFEST assay). Their antigens are not known. The assay that was used to sequence DNA from cultured CD4+ T cells was the Oncomine TCR Beta short-read assay. In TCRdb, the PCR reads were re-called with MiXCR into one record per CDR3 protein. The sample contains about 20,000 distinct CDR3 sequences, roughly three fifths of which appear only once. The sample taken for sequencing was CD4+ T cells from blood, cultured in vitro. These receptors were taken from a human donor who had recovered from COVID-19.

The chain combines TRBV7-2 with TRBJ1-5; 7 bases agree with TRBD1. The ends lost 6 bases at V and 5 bases at J; junction bases unmatched: 4. CDR3 size: 13 residues. Germline V lookup: CDR1 SGHTA, CDR2 FQGNSA. The CDR3, as DNA: TGTGCCAGCAGTTTTACAGGGGATCAGCCCCAGCATTTT. Its protein product is CASSFTGDQPQHF.

This clonotype was seen once. The rearrangement uses TRBV30 and TRBJ1-3, with D possibly TRBD1 on 5 matching bases. CDR1 GTSNPN and CDR2 SVGIG come from the germline V gene (reference sequence). The CDR3 spans 12 residues. Trimming cost V 6 bases and J 1 base, with 7 bases left between them. CDR3 DNA sequence: TGTGCCTGCAGGGAGTCTGGAAACACCATATATTTT. The encoded protein is CACRESGNTIYF. Variable domain in full (rest from reference TRBV30 and TRBJ1-3): SQTIHQWPATLVQPVGSPLSLECTVEGTSNPNLYWYRQAAGRGLQLLFYSVGIGQISSEVPQNLSASRPQDRQFILSSKKLLLSDSGFYLCACRESGNTIYFGEGSWLTVV.

The chain couples TRBV20-1 to TRBJ2-7; D is perhaps TRBD2 (7 bases). This CDR3 comprises 14 residues. CDR1 and CDR2 (germline): DFQATT, SNEGSKA (reference sequence). V was trimmed by 8 bases and J by 1 base, leaving 18 bases between them. The CDR3 bases are TGCAGTTGGGTAGAGGGAGGGGGGTCCTACGAGCAGTACTTC. This sequence encodes CSWVEGGGSYEQYF.

The chain is built from TRBV10-1 and TRBJ1-6; maybe TRBD1 (5 bases). This CDR3 has 13 residues. The V and J ends lost 4 bases and 7 bases respectively, with 8 bases between them. The germline V gene has CDR1 WNHNN and CDR2 SYGVQD (reference sequence). This chain's CDR3 is CASSAGGNSPLHF. The CDR3 DNA reads as TGCGCCAGCAGTGCTGGGGGAAATTCACCCCTCCACTTT.